The clone carrying this T cell receptor (beta chain) was detected a few times. These data come from a study of patients and donors after allogeneic stem cell transplantation. TCRdb re-called the RT-PCR reads through MiXCR, storing one row per CDR3 protein. The data contain 920,000 or so distinct CDR3 sequences, 15% to 20% of them singletons. Trimming cost V 7 bases and J 6 bases; bases outside gene matches: 10. CDR1 and CDR2 from the germline V gene are SGHRS and YFSETQ. The CDR3 runs to 13 residues. The V and J genes are TRBV5-1 and TRBJ2-7, with 7 bases that match TRBD2. The source of this sequence is a human donor who was either an allogeneic HSCT recipient or a stem cell or donor lymphocyte infusion donor (not recorded which). It is not recorded whose cells these are; they may come from a transplant donor. Input material: blood, either unsorted or a sorted T cell fraction (not recorded which). The DNA for the CDR3 is TGCGCCAGCGCCACCGGCGGGGGATCCGAGCAGTACTTC. Its protein product is CASATGGGSEQYF.